This T cell receptor (beta chain) is drawn from a study of blood T cell repertoires in COVID-19. The V and J ends lost 3 bases and 8 bases, in that order; junction bases with no gene match: 6. Germline loops: CDR1 ENHRY, CDR2 SYGVKD. The CDR3 has 16 amino acids. TCRdb's copy holds only in-frame clones and misses some; the assay was immunoSEQ multiplex PCR. The sample contains over 250,000 clones, 75% to 85% of which appear only once. J is TRBJ2-2 and V is TRBV10-3; 13 positions match TRBD2. This TCR came from a man in his forties or fifties with active or convalescent COVID-19. Sequenced sample: peripheral blood. The DNA for the CDR3 is TGTGCCATCAGTGACCGACTAGCGGGAGGTGGGGGGGAGCTGTTTTTT. This gives the protein CAISDRLAGGGGELFF.